The present T cell receptor (beta chain) was sequenced within a study of blood T cell repertoires in COVID-19. The study drew participants aged about 18 to 89 years from fewer than 30 US areas. Sequenced by immunoSEQ multiplex PCR; TCRdb stores in-frame clones only, minus some. The data hold about 320,000 clones, with less than 85% observed a single time. The junction had 6 bases not matched to a gene; V was cut back by 6 bases and J by 5 bases. The CDR3 runs 13 residues. The germline V gene encodes CDR1 MNHEY and CDR2 SVGAGI. The rearrangement links TRBV6-5 to TRBJ2-7; 8 bases map to TRBD1. The clonotype was recovered from a woman under 40 who had been exposed to COVID-19. Specimen: PBMCs or T cells enriched from blood (not recorded which). This CDR3 is CASRIGQGDEQYF. CDR3 nucleotides: TGTGCCAGCAGAATTGGACAGGGAGACGAGCAGTACTTC.